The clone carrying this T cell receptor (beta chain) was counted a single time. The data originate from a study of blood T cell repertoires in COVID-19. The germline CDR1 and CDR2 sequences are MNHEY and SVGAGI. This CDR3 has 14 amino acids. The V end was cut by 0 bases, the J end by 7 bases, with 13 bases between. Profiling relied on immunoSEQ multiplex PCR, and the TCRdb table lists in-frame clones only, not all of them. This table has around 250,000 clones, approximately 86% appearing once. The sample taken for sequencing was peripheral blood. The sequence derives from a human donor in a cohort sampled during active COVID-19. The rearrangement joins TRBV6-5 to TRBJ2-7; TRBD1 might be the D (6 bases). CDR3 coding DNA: TGTGCCAGCAGTTACTCTGGGACAAGGCGGGAGCAGTACTTC. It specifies CASSYSGTRREQYF.